This T cell receptor beta chain was found in a study of identical twins. The study, taken as a whole, reports: Twin sharing of out-of-frame TCR alpha was underestimated by models in monozygotic pairs. Weaker excess twin sharing was seen among beta out-of-frame sequences. Low generation-probability sequences were in excess among twin-shared out-of-frame alpha sequences.

This clonotype was seen only a few times. Its antigen remains unknown. Unique molecular identifiers were present on cDNA, and template switching added a universal primer site. In TCRdb, the 5' RACE reads were re-called with MiXCR into one record per CDR3 protein. The data contain 250,000 or so distinct CDR3 sequences, about 9% of them singletons. CDR1 MNHNS and CDR2 SASEGT come from the germline V gene. The trim removed 7 bases at V and 6 bases at J, leaving 20 bases unmatched. CDR3 length equals 17 residues. The same data also contributed to another study, on yellow fever vaccine responses in identical twins.

The clonotype was recovered from a woman aged 18-30 years in good health. The chain has TRBV6-1 and TRBJ2-7; the match to TRBD2 covers 8 bases. Sequencing used CD8+ T cells sorted from blood. The CDR3 spells CASTTKVQGAGAPEQYF. Here the CDR3 DNA reads TGTGCCAGCACCACCAAGGTCCAAGGAGCGGGAGCACCCGAGCAGTACTTC.